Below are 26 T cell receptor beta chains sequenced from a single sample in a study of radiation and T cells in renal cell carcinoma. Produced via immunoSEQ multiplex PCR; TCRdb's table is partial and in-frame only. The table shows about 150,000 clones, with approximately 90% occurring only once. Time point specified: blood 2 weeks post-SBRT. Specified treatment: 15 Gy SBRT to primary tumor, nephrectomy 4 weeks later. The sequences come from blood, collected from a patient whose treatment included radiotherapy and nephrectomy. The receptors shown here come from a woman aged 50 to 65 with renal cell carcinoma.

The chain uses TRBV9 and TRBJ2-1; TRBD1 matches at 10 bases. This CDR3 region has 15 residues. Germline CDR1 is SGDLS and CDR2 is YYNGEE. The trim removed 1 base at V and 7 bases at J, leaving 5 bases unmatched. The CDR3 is CASSVLTGGLNEQFF. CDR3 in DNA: TGTGCCAGCAGCGTACTGACAGGGGGCTTAAATGAGCAGTTCTTC.

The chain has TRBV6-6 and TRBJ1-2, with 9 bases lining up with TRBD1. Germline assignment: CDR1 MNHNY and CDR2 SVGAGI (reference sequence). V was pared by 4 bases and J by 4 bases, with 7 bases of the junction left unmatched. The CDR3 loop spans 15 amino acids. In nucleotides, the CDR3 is TGTGCCAGCAGTTCGGACAGGGGACAACCCTATGGCTACACCTTC. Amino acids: CASSSDRGQPYGYTF.

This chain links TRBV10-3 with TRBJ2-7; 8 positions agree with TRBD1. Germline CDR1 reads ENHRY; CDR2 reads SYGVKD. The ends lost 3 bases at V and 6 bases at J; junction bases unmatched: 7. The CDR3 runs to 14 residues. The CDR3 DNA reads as TGTGCCATCAGTGACTCGGACAGGGTCGGCGAGCAGTACTTC. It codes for CAISDSDRVGEQYF.

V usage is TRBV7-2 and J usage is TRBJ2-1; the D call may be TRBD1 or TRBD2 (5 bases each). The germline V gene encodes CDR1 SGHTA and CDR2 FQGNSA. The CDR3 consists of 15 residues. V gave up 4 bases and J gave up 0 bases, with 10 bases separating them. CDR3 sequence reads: CASSWDPSSYNEQFF. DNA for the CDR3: TGTGCCAGCAGCTGGGACCCGAGCTCCTACAATGAGCAGTTCTTC. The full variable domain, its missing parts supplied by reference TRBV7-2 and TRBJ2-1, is GAGVSQSPSNKVTEKGKDVELRCDPISGHTALYWYRQSLGQGLEFLIYFQGNSAPDKSGLPSDRFSAERTGGSVSTLTIQRTQQEDSAVYLCASSWDPSSYNEQFFGPGTRLTVL.

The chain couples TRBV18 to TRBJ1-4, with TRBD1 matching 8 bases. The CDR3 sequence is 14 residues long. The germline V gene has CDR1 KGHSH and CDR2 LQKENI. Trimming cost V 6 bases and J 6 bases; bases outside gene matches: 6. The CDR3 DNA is TGTGCCAGCTCTCACAGGGGGGGCGATGAAAAACTGTTTTTT. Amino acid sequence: CASSHRGGDEKLFF.

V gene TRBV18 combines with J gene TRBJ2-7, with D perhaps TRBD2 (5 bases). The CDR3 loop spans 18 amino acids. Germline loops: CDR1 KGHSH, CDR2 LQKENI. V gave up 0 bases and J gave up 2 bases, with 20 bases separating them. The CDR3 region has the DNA TGTGCCAGCTCACCACCGAACTCCGGGATGGGTGGCACCTACGAGCAGTACTTC. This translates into CASSPPNSGMGGTYEQYF.

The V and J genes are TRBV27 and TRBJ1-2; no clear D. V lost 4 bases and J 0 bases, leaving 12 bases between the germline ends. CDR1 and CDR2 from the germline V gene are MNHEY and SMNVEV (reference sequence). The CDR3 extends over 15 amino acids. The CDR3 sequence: CASSSPSAANYGYTF. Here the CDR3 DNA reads TGTGCCAGCAGTTCCCCCTCAGCCGCTAACTATGGCTACACCTTC.

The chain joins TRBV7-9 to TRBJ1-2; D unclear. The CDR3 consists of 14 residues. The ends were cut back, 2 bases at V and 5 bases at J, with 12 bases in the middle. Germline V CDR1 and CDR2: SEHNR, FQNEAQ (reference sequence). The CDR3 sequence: CASSLSSGIYGYTF. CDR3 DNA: TGTGCCAGCAGCTTAAGCTCCGGGATTTATGGCTACACCTTC.

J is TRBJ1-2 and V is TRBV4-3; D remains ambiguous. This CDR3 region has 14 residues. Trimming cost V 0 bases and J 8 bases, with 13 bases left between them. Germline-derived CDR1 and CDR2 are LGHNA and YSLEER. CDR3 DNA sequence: TGCGCCAGCAGCCAAGATCAGAACCTTCGGGGCTACACCTTC. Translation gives CASSQDQNLRGYTF.

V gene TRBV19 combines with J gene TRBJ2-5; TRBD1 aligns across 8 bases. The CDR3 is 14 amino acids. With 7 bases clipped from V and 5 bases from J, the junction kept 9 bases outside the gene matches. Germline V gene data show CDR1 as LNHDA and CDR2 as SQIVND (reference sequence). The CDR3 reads CASTFSGGGETQYF. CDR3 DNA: TGTGCCAGTACATTCTCAGGGGGCGGTGAGACCCAGTACTTC.

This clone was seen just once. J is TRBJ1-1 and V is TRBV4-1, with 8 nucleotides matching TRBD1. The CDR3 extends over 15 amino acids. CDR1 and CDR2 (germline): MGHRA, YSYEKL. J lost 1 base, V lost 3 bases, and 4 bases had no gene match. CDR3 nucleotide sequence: TGCGCCAGCAGCCAGGACAGGGCCGGGAACACTGAAGCTTTCTTT. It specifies CASSQDRAGNTEAFF.

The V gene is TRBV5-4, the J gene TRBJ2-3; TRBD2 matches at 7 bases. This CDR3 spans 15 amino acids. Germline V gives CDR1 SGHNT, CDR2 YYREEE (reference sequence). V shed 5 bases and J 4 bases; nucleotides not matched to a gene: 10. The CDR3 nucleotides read TGTGCCAGCAGTAGGGGAAGCGGGGAGGCAGATACGCAGTATTTT. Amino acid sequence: CASSRGSGEADTQYF.

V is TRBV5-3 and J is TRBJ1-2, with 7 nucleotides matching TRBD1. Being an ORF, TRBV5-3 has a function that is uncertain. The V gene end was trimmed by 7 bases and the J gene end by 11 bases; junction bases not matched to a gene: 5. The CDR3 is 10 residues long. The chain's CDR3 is CARLTGQYTF. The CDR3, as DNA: TGTGCCAGACTGACAGGGCAGTACACCTTC.

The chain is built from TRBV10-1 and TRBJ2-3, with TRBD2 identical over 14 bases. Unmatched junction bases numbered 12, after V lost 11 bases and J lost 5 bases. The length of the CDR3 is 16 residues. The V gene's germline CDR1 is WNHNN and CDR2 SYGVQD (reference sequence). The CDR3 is CADVLTSGGAKDTQYF. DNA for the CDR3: TGCGCCGATGTCTTGACTAGCGGGGGGGCCAAAGATACGCAGTATTTT.

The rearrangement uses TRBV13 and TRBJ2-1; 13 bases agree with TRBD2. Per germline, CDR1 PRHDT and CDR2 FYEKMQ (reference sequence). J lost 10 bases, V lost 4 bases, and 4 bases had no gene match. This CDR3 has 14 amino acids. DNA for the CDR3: TGTGCCAGCAGCTCCGGACTAGCGGGAGAGGAGCAGTTCTTC. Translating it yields CASSSGLAGEEQFF.

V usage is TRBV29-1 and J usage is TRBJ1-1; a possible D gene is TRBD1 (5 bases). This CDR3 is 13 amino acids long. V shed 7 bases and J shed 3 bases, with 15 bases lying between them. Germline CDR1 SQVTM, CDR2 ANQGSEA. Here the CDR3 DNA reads TGCAGCGCCGAGGGGACCCAGCACACTGAAGCTTTCTTT. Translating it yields CSAEGTQHTEAFF.

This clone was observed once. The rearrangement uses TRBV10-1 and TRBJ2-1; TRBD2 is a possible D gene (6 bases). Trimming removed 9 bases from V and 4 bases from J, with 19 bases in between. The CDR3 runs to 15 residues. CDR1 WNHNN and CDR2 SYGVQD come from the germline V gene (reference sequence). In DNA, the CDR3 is TGCGCCAGTCCCGTGGGGGAGGCGGGATACAATGAGCAGTTCTTC. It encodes CASPVGEAGYNEQFF.

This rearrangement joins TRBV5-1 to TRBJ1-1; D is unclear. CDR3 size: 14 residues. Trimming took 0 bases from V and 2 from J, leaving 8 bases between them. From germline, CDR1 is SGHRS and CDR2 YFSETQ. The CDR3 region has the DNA TGCGCCAGCAGCTTGGTAACAGATAACACTGAAGCTTTCTTT. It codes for CASSLVTDNTEAFF. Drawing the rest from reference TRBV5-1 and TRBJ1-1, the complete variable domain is KAGVTQTPRYLIKTRGQQVTLSCSPISGHRSVSWYQQTPGQGLQFLFEYFSETQRNKGNFPGRFSGRQFSNSRSEMNVSTLELGDSALYLCASSLVTDNTEAFFGQGTRLTVV.

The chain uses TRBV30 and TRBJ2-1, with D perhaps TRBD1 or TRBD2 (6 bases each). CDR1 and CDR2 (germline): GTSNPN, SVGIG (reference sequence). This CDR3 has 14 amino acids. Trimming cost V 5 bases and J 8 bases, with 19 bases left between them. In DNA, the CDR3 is TGTGCCTGGTCGGGGGCGGTTTTATGGGATGAGCAGTTCTTC. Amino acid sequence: CAWSGAVLWDEQFF.

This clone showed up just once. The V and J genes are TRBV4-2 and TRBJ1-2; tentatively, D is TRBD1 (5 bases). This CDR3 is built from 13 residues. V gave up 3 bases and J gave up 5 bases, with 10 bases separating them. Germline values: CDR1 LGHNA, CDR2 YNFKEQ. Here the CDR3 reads CASSHDSDYGYTF. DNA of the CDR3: TGTGCCAGCAGCCACGACAGCGATTATGGCTACACCTTC.

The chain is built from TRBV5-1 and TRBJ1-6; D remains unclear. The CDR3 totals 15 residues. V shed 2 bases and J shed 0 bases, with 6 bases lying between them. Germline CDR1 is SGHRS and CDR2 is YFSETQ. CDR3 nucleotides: TGCGCCAGCAGCTTCCAGAGCTCCTATAATTCACCCCTCCACTTT. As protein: CASSFQSSYNSPLHF.

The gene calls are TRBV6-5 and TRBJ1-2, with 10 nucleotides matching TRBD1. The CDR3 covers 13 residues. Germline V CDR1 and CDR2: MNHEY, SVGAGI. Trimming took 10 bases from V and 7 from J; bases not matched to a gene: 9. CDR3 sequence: CAIKTGGYGGYTF. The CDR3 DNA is TGTGCCATTAAGACAGGGGGCTATGGTGGCTACACCTTC.

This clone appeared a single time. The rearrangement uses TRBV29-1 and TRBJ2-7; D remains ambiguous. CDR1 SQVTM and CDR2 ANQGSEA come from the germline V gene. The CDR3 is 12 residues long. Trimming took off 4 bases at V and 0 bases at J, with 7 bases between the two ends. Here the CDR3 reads CSVGASSYEQYF. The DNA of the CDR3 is TGCAGCGTTGGGGCCAGCTCCTACGAGCAGTACTTC.

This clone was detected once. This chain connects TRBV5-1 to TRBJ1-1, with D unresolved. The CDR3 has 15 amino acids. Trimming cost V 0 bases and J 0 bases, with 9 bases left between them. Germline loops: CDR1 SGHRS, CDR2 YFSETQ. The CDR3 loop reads CASSLDKGMNTEAFF. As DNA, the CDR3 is TGCGCCAGCAGCTTGGATAAGGGAATGAACACTGAAGCTTTCTTT.

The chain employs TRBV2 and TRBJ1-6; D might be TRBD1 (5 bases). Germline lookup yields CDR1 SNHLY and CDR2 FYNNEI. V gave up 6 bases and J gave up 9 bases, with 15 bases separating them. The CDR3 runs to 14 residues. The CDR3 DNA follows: TGTGCCAGCAGCTCCAGGGTAACAGGTTCACCCCTCCACTTT. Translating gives CASSSRVTGSPLHF.

CDR3 loop: CASSQDLAGYYGYTF. The CDR3 nucleotides are TGTGCCAGCAGCCAAGACTTAGCGGGGTACTATGGCTACACCTTC. This chain connects TRBV7-9 to TRBJ1-2; unclear D gene. The germline gives CDR1 SEHNR, CDR2 FQNEAQ (reference sequence). The CDR3 extends over 15 amino acids. V was trimmed by 5 bases and J by 3 bases, leaving 16 bases between them.